This T cell receptor (beta chain) was captured by sequencing in a study of cytomegalovirus exposure and HLA in healthy donors (dated by TCRdb to about 2017). Background on the whole study: An earlier analysis of under 600 of the donors reported about 290 Gb of sequence data and 100 million to 130 million unique TCR beta sequences from some 180 million T cells. An early release that covered 640 HLA-typed donors contained about 300 gigabases of sequencing data and tens of millions of unique TCR sequences. The genetic ancestry cluster associated with self-reported Caucasian donors included around four fifths of the 398 genotyped donors. The study aimed to test whether signatures of past pathogen exposure could be identified by cataloging public T cell receptors. The study profiled the T cell repertoires of some 610 subjects by immunosequencing and related them to cytomegalovirus serostatus. In addition to the first cohort of approximately 650 subjects, a separate validation cohort of 120 different subjects was used. To predict cytomegalovirus infection status, the study combined high-throughput TCR immunosequencing, statistical association of individual TCRs with disease status, and machine learning. To study patterns of TCR occurrence, a later analysis re-analyzed previously published TCR beta repertoires from 550 to 800 donors and added high-resolution HLA genotyping. Rather than drawing on any new phenotypic data, the later analysis identified candidate immune exposures from TCR beta sequences and the way those sequences occurred across donors. To decide whether each TCR beta V gene segment behaved as functional or pseudogenic, an earlier analysis of some 600 of the donors relied on high-throughput TCR beta sequencing. Donor age, sex, ethnicity and CMV serostatus were compiled alongside the repertoire data. Genome-wide SNP genotypes for about three fifths of the 666 donors were used in a later genetic analysis, which treated that subset as a discovery cohort. Every repertoire in the discovery cohort had been generated on one and the same sequencing platform. HLA typing included class I and class II loci at four-digit resolution. The number of typed donors differed by locus: roughly 629-630 for A, B, C, DRB1 and DQB1; approximately 540 for DQA1; 600 to 610 for DPA1; and about 450 for DPB1. Several DR-DQ haplotypes were handled as single units for association and clustering, since linkage in the cohort was strong. Across 398 genotyped donors of the cohort, an average of approximately 220,000 unique TCR beta nucleotide sequences per donor were sequenced, and 15% to 20% of those sequences were non-productive.

The cohort was made up of 500 to 800 healthy bone marrow donors. At the time of sampling, all cohort members were nominally healthy, though unrecorded immune exposures were likely present. The donor was CMV seropositive and belonged to the group of 250 to 300 seropositive cohort members. A peripheral blood sample was collected from each donor, and TCR beta sequencing was performed on peripheral blood mononuclear cells. Genomic DNA was extracted from the blood cell samples with the Qiagen DNeasy Blood Extraction Kit. The full study reports these points: In vitro tests confirmed that three of the cytomegalovirus-associated TCR beta chains recognize cytomegalovirus antigens. In the study, 150 to 200 TCR beta chains were listed as associated with cytomegalovirus. V-gene and J-gene trimming of TCR beta chains was associated with a missense DCLRE1C variant in a later genetic analysis, and the association was replicated in an independent cohort. In a later analysis, most CMV-associated TCR beta chains were found to appear HLA-restricted, with HLA associations seemingly driven largely by CMV exposure. When HLA alleles, especially DR and DQ, strongly co-occurred, attributing TCR associations to individual alleles was difficult. In a later analysis, HLA-associated TCR beta chains were found to be more clonally expanded and to have lower generation probabilities than equally common non-associated chains. The authors suggested that the approach could potentially be generalized to other disease states and immunological phenotypes. Because the 87-base-pair reads could not distinguish some IMGT-functional V segments, including TRBV6-2 and TRBV6-3, those segments were excluded. In an earlier analysis of a few hundred of the donors, most TCR beta V segments were observed in productive rearrangements about 87% or about 30% of the time, broadly matching IMGT annotations. CMV serostatus was the only immune exposure information available for the cohort. In a later analysis, several top co-occurrence clusters were reported to appear linked to parvovirus B19, influenza, CMV and Epstein-Barr virus. In a later analysis, TCR association rates were found to vary across HLA loci, with the most associated TCRs seen for DRB1 alleles and the fewest for HLA-C alleles. At a false discovery rate of 0.05, a later analysis linked 16,000 or so TCR beta sequences to specific HLA alleles. While some public TCRs were present in many individuals, most TCR sequences turned up only very rarely across donors. The cohort was sequenced for TCR beta chains only, and without alpha or paired-chain data the features that could be detected were limited. The classifier was reported to diagnose cytomegalovirus status with high specificity and sensitivity in both the original cohort and the validation cohort. Roughly uniform sequencing depth across donors was assumed in presence/absence analyses, although this assumption may not hold. Compared with the roughly 710-donor mean, donors in an Asian-associated ancestry cluster had fewer N-insertions in productive TCRs, according to a later genetic analysis. Because some donors lacked HLA typing at each locus, the association tests relied only on the typed subset. Linkage disequilibrium might explain the correlated functional status among segregating V segments, but an unknown experimental factor could not be excluded. A further reported finding was that TCR beta sequences accurately predicted the HLA-A and HLA-B alleles for most subjects in the first cohort. A group of highly shared sequence variants was considered likely to be a technical artifact of the sequencing pipeline. The earlier analysis of 450 to 700 of the donors excluded some 15 rarely observed V segments, including chromosome 9 orphons, because counts were too low.

Receptor libraries were prepared by the immunoSEQ multiplex PCR assay. A mixture of 60 forward primers for TCR Vbeta segments and 13 reverse primers for TCR Jbeta segments was used in the multiplex PCR. The CDR3 region of rearranged TCR beta genes was amplified from genomic DNA with a multiplex PCR assay. The amplified TCR beta libraries were sequenced on the Illumina HiSeq System as 87-base-pair reads. Per the authors' processing: A later analysis tallied 70 million to 100 million unique TCR beta chains across the 550 to 850 repertoires, and around 10 million of those chains were shared by two or more donors. A nearest-neighbor algorithm error-corrected the raw reads and collapsed the reads into unique sequences, merging closely related sequences to remove PCR and sequencing errors. Alignment of CDR3 sequences to IMGT reference sequences was used to assign V, D and J gene segments. For a sequence to be retained, a match of at least six nucleotides to both a V gene segment and a J gene segment was required. Rearrangements were called productive when the CDR3 lacked stop codons and stayed in frame with V and J; all others were non-productive. CDR3 was defined by IMGT convention, running from the second conserved V-encoded cysteine to the conserved J-encoded phenylalanine. The earlier analysis of 587 of the donors excluded sequences that lacked an unambiguous match to a single V gene segment. An earlier analysis of 500 to 700 of the donors classified V segments as functional when productive rearrangements were above 56.7% and as segregating when the standard deviation between donors was above 5%. A statistical classification framework was built for diagnosing cytomegalovirus status from the catalog of TCR beta chain sequences. V and J gene assignment, in a later analysis, came from comparing TCR nucleotide sequences with IMGT/GENE-DB human TR gene sequences. The TCRdist pipeline was used in a later analysis to assign CDR3 sequences and most-parsimonious VDJ recombination scenarios. In a later analysis, every TCR beta chain was defined by the combination of its CDR3 amino acid sequence and its V-gene family, and reads without a unique V-gene family were dropped. To address suspected cross-contamination and a sequencing artifact, a later analysis removed approximately 600 highly shared, low-generation-probability nucleotide sequences. For each public chain, a later analysis derived a clonal expansion index from normalized ranks of inferred template counts within each repertoire. In a later analysis, generation probabilities were computed using a VDJ recombination model fitted to out-of-frame rearrangements, and the results were checked against IGoR. A later analysis scored TCR-TCR, TCR-HLA and TCR-CMV co-occurrence with hypergeometric tests, applying a repertoire-size bias correction to TCR pairs. False discovery rates were estimated in a later analysis by permuting HLA or CMV assignments 20 times. In a later analysis, co-occurring TCRs were grouped using DBSCAN, and TCRdist sequence similarity was added for clustering within HLA-allele-positive subsets. Co-occurrence clustering excluded repertoires with fewer than 30,000 or more than 120,000 public chains, plus five with anomalous nucleotide sharing. TCRdb mirrors the immuneACCESS table, restricted to in-frame sequences. Some clones are absent from its copies; in checked studies, under half trace to an unresolved V gene, and the reason for the others is unknown. V and J calls and clone size are given by that table; D and trimming were obtained from the DNA. The sample table lists under 55,000 clones, around three quarters of them with a count of one. The top ten constitute 8.1% of the sample.

As to this clone: What antigen it recognizes has not been identified. The input lacks base qualities; no much larger clone sits a single base away.

A distance of 10 bases separates the germline ends of V and J, which lose 1 base and 9 bases respectively. The CDR3 runs 12 amino acids, cysteine and phenylalanine included. Only the CDR3 DNA is retained, 36 bases long and in frame from the first base. Based on the germline V gene, the CDR1 and CDR2 sequences are SGHDN and FVKESK. This clonotype originated in a man aged 30-40 years in good health and CMV-seropositive. The chain is assembled from TRBV14 and TRBJ2-7; the D gene is possibly TRBD2, with 5 bases matching. Sequenced input: PBMCs. The nucleotides are TGTGCCAGCAGCCAAGGGAGGAACAGGCAGTACTTC. This yields the protein CASSQGRNRQYF.